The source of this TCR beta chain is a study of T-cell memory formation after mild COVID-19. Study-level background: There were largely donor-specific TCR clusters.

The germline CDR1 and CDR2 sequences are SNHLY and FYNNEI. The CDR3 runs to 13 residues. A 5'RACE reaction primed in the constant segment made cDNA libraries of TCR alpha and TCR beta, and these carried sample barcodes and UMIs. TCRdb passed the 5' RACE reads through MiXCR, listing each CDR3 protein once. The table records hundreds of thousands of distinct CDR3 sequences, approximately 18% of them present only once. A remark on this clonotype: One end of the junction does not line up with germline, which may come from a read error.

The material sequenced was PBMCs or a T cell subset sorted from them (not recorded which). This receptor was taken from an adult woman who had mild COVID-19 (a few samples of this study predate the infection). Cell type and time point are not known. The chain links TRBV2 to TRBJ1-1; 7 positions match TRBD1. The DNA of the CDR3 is TGTACCAGCAGAAAGGACAGGCTTTCTGAAGCTTTCTTT. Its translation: CTSRKDRLSEAFF.